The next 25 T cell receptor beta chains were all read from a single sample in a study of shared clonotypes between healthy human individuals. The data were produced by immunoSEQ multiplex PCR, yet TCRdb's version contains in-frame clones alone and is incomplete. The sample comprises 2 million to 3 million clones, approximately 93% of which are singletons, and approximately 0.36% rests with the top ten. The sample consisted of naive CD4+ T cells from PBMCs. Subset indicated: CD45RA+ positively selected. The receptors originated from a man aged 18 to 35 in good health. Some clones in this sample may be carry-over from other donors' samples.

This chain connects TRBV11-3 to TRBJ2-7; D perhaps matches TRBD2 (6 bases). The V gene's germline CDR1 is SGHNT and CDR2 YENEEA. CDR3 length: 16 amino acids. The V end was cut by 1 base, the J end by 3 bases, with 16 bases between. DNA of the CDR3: TGTGCCAGCAGCTTAGGCTTGTCGGGGGAGAGCTACGAGCAGTACTTC. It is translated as CASSLGLSGESYEQYF.

In nucleotides, the CDR3 is TGTGCCAGCAGCTTGGACGCCTCGAGCTATGAAAAACTGTTTTTT. Protein product: CASSLDASSYEKLFF. The gene calls are TRBV5-4 and TRBJ1-4; D gene uncertain. Trimming took 0 bases from V and 6 from J, leaving 12 bases between them. The germline CDR1 and CDR2 sequences are SGHNT and YYREEE (reference sequence). CDR3 length: 15 amino acids. The variable domain in full, completed from reference TRBV5-4 and TRBJ1-4, reads ETGVTQSPTHLIKTRGQQVTLRCSSQSGHNTVSWYQQALGQGPQFIFQYYREEENGRGNFPPRFSGLQFPNYSSELNVNALELDDSALYLCASSLDASSYEKLFFGSGTQLSVL.

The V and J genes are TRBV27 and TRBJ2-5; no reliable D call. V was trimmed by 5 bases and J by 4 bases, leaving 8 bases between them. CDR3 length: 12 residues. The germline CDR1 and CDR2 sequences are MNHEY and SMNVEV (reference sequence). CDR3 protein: CASSPTPETQYF. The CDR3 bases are TGTGCCAGCAGTCCTACACCAGAGACCCAGTACTTC.

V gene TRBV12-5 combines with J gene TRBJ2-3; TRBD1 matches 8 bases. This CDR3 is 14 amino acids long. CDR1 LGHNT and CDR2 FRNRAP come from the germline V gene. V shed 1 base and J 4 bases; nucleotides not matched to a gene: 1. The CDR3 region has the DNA TGTGCTAGTGGTTTGGACAGGGGGGCAGATACGCAGTATTTT. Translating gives CASGLDRGADTQYF.

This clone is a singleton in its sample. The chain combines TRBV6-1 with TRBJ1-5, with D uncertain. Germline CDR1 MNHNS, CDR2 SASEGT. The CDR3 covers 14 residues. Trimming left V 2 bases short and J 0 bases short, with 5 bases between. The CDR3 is CASSEKYSNQPQHF. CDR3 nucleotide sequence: TGTGCCAGCAGTGAAAAGTATAGCAATCAGCCCCAGCATTTT.

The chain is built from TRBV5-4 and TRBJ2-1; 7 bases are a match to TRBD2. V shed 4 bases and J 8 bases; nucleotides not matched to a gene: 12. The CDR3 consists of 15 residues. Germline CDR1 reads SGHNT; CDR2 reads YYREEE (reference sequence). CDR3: CASSLAVAGGDEQFF. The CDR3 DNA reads TGTGCCAGCAGCCTGGCGGTAGCGGGTGGGGATGAGCAGTTCTTC.

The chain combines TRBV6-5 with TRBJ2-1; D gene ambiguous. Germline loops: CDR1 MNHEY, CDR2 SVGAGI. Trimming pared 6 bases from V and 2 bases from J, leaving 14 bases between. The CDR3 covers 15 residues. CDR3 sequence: CASSRPPAPYNEQFF. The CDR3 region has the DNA TGTGCCAGCAGCCGCCCGCCCGCCCCCTACAATGAGCAGTTCTTC.

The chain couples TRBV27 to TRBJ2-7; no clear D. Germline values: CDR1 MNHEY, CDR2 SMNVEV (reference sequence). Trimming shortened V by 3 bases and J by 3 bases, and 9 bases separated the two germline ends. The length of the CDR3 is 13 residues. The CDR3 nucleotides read TGTGCCAGCAGTTTTCGGCGGAACTACGAGCAGTACTTC. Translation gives CASSFRRNYEQYF.

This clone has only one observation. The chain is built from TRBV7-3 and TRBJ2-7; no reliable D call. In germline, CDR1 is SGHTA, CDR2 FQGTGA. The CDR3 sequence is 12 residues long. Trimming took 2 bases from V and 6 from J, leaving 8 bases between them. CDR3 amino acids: CASSLGWGEQYF. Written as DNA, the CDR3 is TGTGCCAGCAGCTTAGGGTGGGGCGAGCAGTACTTC.

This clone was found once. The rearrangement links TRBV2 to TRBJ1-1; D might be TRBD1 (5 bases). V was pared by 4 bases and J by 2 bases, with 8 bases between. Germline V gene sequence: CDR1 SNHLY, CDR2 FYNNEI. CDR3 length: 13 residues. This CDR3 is CASSVDTNTEAFF. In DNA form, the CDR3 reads TGTGCCAGCAGTGTGGACACTAACACTGAAGCTTTCTTT.

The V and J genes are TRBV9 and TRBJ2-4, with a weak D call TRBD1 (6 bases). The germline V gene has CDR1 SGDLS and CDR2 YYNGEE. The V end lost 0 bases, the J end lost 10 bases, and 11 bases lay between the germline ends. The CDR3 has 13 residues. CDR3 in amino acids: CASSVEGQGIQYF. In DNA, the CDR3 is TGTGCCAGCAGCGTAGAGGGACAAGGAATTCAGTACTTC.

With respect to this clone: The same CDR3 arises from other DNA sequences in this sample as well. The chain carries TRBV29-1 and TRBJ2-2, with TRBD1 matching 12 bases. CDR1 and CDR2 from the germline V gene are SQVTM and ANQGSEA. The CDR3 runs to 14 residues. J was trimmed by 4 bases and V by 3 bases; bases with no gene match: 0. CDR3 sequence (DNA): TGCAGCGTTGAGGGACAGGGGGCCACCGGGGAGCTGTTTTTT. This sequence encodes CSVEGQGATGELFF.

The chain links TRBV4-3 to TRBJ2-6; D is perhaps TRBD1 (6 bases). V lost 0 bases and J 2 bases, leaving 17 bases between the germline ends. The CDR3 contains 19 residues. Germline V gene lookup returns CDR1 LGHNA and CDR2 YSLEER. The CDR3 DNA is TGCGCCAGCAGCCAAGATGTTACAGGGTTGTCGGCTGGGGCCAACGTCCTGACTTTC. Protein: CASSQDVTGLSAGANVLTF.

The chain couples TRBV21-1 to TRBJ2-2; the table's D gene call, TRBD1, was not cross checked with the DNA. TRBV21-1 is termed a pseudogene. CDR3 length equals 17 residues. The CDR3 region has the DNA TGTGCCAGCAGCACCTGGACACCCAAACTGGACGACGGGGAGCTGTTTTTT. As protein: CASSTWTPKLDDGELFF.

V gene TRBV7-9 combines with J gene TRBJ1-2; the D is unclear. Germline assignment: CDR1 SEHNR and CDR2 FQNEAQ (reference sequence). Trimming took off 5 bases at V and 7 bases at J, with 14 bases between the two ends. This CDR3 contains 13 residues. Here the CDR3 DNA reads TGTGCCAGCAGCGAAACAGCAGGATCTGGCTACACCTTC. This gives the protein CASSETAGSGYTF.

The CDR3 DNA is TGTGCCAGCAGCCGTTTTCCAGGGGCAGGGGGGGCGACCCAGCATTTT. Translation gives CASSRFPGAGGATQHF. This chain connects TRBV27 to TRBJ1-5; 7 bases line up with TRBD1. This CDR3 region has 16 residues. Per germline, CDR1 MNHEY and CDR2 SMNVEV (reference sequence). Germline trimming cut 6 bases from V and 11 bases from J; bases unmatched to any gene: 19.

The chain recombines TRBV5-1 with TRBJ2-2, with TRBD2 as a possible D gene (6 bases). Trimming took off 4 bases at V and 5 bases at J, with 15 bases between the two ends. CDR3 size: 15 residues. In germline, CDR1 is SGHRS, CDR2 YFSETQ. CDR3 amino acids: CASSEAASVTGELFF. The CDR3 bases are TGCGCCAGCAGCGAAGCGGCTAGCGTTACCGGGGAGCTGTTTTTT.

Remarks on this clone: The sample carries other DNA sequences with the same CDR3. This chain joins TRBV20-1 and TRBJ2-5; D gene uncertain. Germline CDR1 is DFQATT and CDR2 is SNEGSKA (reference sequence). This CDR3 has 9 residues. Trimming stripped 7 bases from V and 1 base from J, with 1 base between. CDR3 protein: CSVQETQYF. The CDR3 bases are TGCAGTGTCCAAGAGACCCAGTACTTC.

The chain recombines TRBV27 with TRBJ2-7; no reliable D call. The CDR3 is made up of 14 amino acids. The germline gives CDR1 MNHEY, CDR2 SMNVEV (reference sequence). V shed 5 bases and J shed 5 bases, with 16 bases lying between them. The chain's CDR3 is CASSTKSGEHEQYF. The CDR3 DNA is TGTGCCAGCAGTACTAAAAGTGGGGAACACGAGCAGTACTTC.

In nucleotides, the CDR3 is TGTGCCAGCACCGAACTAAGGGGGGTACAGGGGCTGTACTTC. Amino acids: CASTELRGVQGLYF. The chain couples TRBV6-1 to TRBJ2-7, with D tentatively TRBD1 (7 bases). Per germline, CDR1 MNHNS and CDR2 SASEGT. V was shortened by 7 bases and J by 12 bases, with 25 bases between the two germline ends. The CDR3 length is 14 residues.

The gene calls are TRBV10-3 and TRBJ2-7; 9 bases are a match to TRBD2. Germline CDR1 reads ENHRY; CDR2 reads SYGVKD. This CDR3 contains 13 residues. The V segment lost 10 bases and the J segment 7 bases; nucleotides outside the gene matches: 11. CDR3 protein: CATRGSGSGEQYF. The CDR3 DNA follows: TGTGCCACCCGAGGTAGCGGGAGCGGTGAGCAGTACTTC.

Here the CDR3 DNA reads TGTGCCATCAGTGAGCGGGCAGGGGCGGATTCACCCCTCCACTTT. Its protein is CAISERAGADSPLHF. This sequence joins TRBV10-3 and TRBJ1-6; weak D call: TRBD1 (6 bases). CDR3 length equals 15 residues. Germline CDR1 reads ENHRY; CDR2 reads SYGVKD. V was cut by 2 bases and J by 8 bases, with 13 bases left in between.

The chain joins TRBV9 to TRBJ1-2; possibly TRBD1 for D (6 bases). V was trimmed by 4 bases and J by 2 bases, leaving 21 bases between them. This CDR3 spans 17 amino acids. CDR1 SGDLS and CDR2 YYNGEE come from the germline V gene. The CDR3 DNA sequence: TGTGCCAGCAGCCCAGGGGTGAATGGAGACCTAAACTATGGCTACACCTTC. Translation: CASSPGVNGDLNYGYTF.

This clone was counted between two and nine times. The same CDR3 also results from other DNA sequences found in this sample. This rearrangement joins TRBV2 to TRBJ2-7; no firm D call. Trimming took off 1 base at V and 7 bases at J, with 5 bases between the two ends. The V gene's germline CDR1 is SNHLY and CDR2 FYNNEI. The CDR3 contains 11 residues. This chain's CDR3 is CASSEGSEQYF. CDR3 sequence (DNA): TGTGCCAGCAGTGAAGGCAGTGAGCAGTACTTC.

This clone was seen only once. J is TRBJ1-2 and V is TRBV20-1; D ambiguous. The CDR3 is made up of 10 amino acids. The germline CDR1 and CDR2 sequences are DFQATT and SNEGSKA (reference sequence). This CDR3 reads CRVGSYGYTF. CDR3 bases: TGCAGGGTCGGTTCCTATGGCTACACCTTC.